One and the same sample provided the 3 T cell receptor beta chains below, sequenced in a study of cytomegalovirus exposure and HLA in healthy donors. Both 60 Vbeta primers and 13 Jbeta primers went into the PCR. Here immunoSEQ multiplex PCR was the method, and the copy in TCRdb shows in-frame clones only, minus some. Of some 120,000 clones detected, approximately 72% appear once; the ten largest clones hold just over 8%. The sequenced sample consisted of PBMCs. The origin of the receptors is a woman aged 40 to 50 in good health and CMV-seropositive.

This sequence joins TRBV7-2 and TRBJ2-1; 12 bases align to TRBD2. The germline CDR1 and CDR2 sequences are SGHTA and FQGNSA. V lost 1 base to trimming and J lost 7 bases; unmatched junction nucleotides: 14. CDR3 length: 19 amino acids. The CDR3 spells CASSLVGLAGTLPGNEQFF. In nucleotides, the CDR3 is TGTGCCAGCAGCTTAGTGGGACTAGCGGGTACCCTCCCAGGGAATGAGCAGTTCTTC.

The chain links TRBV7-2 to TRBJ2-5; no clear D. The CDR3 contains 13 residues. The germline V gene encodes CDR1 SGHTA and CDR2 FQGNSA. The V and J ends lost 3 bases and 2 bases respectively, with 7 bases between them. The CDR3 loop is CASSFTAQETQYF. CDR3 coding DNA: TGTGCCAGCAGCTTCACAGCTCAAGAGACCCAGTACTTC.

The chain couples TRBV27 to TRBJ1-1; 8 nucleotides align to TRBD1. The V and J ends lost 4 bases and 7 bases, in that order; junction bases with no gene match: 5. Germline V gene sequence: CDR1 MNHEY, CDR2 SMNVEV (reference sequence). The CDR3 is 13 residues long. The CDR3 region is CASSSQGASEAFF. Here the CDR3 DNA reads TGTGCCAGCAGTTCTCAGGGGGCAAGTGAAGCTTTCTTT.